The subject of this entry is one T cell receptor (beta chain). Its cognate antigen is unknown. J gave up 12 bases and V 2 bases, and 9 bases lay outside the gene matches. Germline values: CDR1 MNHEY, CDR2 SVGEGT. The CDR3 length is 13 residues. This sample was taken from a study of Ad26.COV2.S vaccination and SARS-CoV-2 variants. Overall study: Intramuscular Ad26.COV2.S at 5x10^10 or 1x10^11 viral particles. Study-wide results and limits: Measurements of TCR breadth and depth may have given underestimates of the total T cell responses. Participants in the vaccine arm had higher spike-specific TCR breadth; placebo recipients had lower. Substantial breadth was reported for post-vaccination spike-specific CD8+ and CD4+ T cells.

TCRdb's table, derived via immunoSEQ multiplex PCR, lists solely in-frame clones and lacks some. The sample has 450,000 to 550,000 clones, 85% to 90% seen once. Treatment denoted: about 20 received Ad26.COV2.S at low or high dose, single or two shots; several received placebo; per-sample allocation not given. The investigators took samples on day 63 after the first vaccine or placebo injection. The rearrangement joins TRBV6-2 or TRBV6-3 to TRBJ2-7; 8 nucleotides match TRBD1. Sequenced material: peripheral blood, taken in a trial of Ad26.COV2.S vaccine versus placebo. This TCR derives from a person between 18 and 65 years old who received the Ad26.COV2.S COVID-19 vaccine or a placebo. The CDR3 reads CASSYIGQGVLYV. The CDR3 nucleotides read TGTGCCAGCAGTTACATCGGACAGGGAGTCCTGTACGTC.